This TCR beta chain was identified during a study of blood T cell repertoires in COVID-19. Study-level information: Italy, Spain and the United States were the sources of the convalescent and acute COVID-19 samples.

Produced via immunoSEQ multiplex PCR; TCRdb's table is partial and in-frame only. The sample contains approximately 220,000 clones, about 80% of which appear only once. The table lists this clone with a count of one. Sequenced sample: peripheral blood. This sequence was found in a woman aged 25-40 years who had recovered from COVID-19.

In nucleotides, the CDR3 is TGTGCCAGCAGCTTGTGGGGAGGGACCGGTACTGGAAACACCATATATTTT. This gives the protein CASSLWGGTGTGNTIYF. The rearrangement uses TRBV5-8 and TRBJ1-3, with a possible D match to TRBD1 (5 bases). The V end was cut by 1 base, the J end by 2 bases, with 16 bases between. Germline V gene sequence: CDR1 SGHTS, CDR2 YDEGEE. This CDR3 is 17 amino acids long.